This paragraph covers one T cell receptor beta chain sequence. Its specificity is not known. The source of the sample is a study of T cell repertoires in cytomegalovirus infection. Turning to the study itself: Selection of CMV epitopes for the study included recently identified HLA-C-restricted and well-studied HLA-B-restricted ones. Notes on the study in general: CMV-specific TCR beta clonotypes restricted by HLA-C dominated the ex vivo response. Carriage of CMV together with the relevant HLA was identifiable through cumulative public TCR beta family frequency.

TCRdb recomputed calls from the reads with MiXCR, one row per CDR3 protein. The sample consists of approximately 730,000 distinct CDR3 sequences, 33% of them appearing once. Trimming left V 4 bases short and J 5 bases short, with 17 bases between. The germline gives CDR1 LNHDA, CDR2 SQIVND (reference sequence). The CDR3 has 15 amino acids. This material consisted of cultured PBMCs, taken from culture after CMV antigen stimulation. The source of this sequence is a human donor in good health (CMV status not recorded). Some clones in this sample may be carry-over from other donors' samples. The genes are TRBV19 and TRBJ2-5, with a possible D match to TRBD2 (6 bases). The CDR3 region has the DNA TGTGCCAGTAGTAACCGGGACGGAGGGTCGGAGACCCAGTACTTC. It translates to CASSNRDGGSETQYF.